One sample yielded the 18 T cell receptor beta chains listed below, sequenced in a study of shared clonotypes between healthy human individuals. Some clones are missing from TCRdb's copy, which holds only in-frame ones; the method was immunoSEQ multiplex PCR. The sample shows 2 million to 2.5 million clones, about 94% of them seen only once. The source material was naive CD4+ T cells sorted from blood. Sample subset: CD45RA+ positively selected. The origin of the receptors is a young man in good health.

This clone was recorded a few times. The rearrangement uses TRBV10-3 and TRBJ1-4, with 7 bases aligning to TRBD1. The CDR3 is 13 amino acids. Trimming took 4 bases from V and 6 from J; bases not matched to a gene: 2. Per the germline V gene, CDR1 is ENHRY and CDR2 is SYGVKD. The CDR3 spells CAISGGTDEKLFF. CDR3 nucleotide sequence: TGTGCCATCAGTGGAGGGACAGATGAAAAACTGTTTTTT.

This clone occurred once. J is TRBJ2-7 and V is TRBV6-6; 9 bases map to TRBD2. Germline CDR1 MNHNY, CDR2 SVGAGI (reference sequence). This CDR3 is 15 amino acids long. J was trimmed by 2 bases and V by 0 bases; bases with no gene match: 2. The CDR3 here is CASSYSSSGAYEQYF. The CDR3 nucleotides are TGTGCCAGCAGTTACTCGTCTAGCGGGGCCTACGAGCAGTACTTC.

This chain uses TRBV5-8 with TRBJ2-7, with a possible D match to TRBD1 (6 bases). The CDR3 has 14 amino acids. Germline loops: CDR1 SGHTS, CDR2 YDEGEE. Trimming took off 0 bases at V and 4 bases at J, with 11 bases between the two ends. CDR3 residues: CASSLEVGGYEQYF. The CDR3 DNA reads TGTGCCAGCAGCTTGGAGGTAGGGGGTTACGAGCAGTACTTC.

This clone is a singleton in its sample. The V and J genes are TRBV5-6 and TRBJ1-5; perhaps TRBD1 as D (5 bases). The CDR3 consists of 15 residues. Germline CDR1 reads SGHDT; CDR2 reads YYEEEE. Trimming left V 4 bases short and J 4 bases short, with 15 bases between. For the CDR3, the DNA is TGTGCCAGCAGCCCCTACAGGTTTGCTAATCAGCCCCAGCATTTT. This encodes CASSPYRFANQPQHF.

The chain carries TRBV5-6 and TRBJ1-5; D might be TRBD1 (5 bases). Germline V gene data show CDR1 as SGHDT and CDR2 as YYEEEE. The CDR3 is made up of 16 amino acids. Trimming cost V 1 base and J 0 bases, with 11 bases left between them. Written as DNA, the CDR3 is TGTGCCAGCAGCTTGAGTGACAGAAATAGCAATCAGCCCCAGCATTTT. This gives the protein CASSLSDRNSNQPQHF.

The CDR3 is CASSPAVGNTIYF. CDR3 bases: TGTGCCAGCAGCCCGGCGGTTGGAAACACCATATATTTT. The genes are TRBV5-4 and TRBJ1-3, with no clear D. V lost 4 bases and J 3 bases, leaving 8 bases between the germline ends. The CDR3 has 13 residues. Per germline, CDR1 SGHNT and CDR2 YYREEE (reference sequence).

The chain recombines TRBV28 with TRBJ2-7; a possible D gene is TRBD2 (6 bases). V was pared by 4 bases and J by 7 bases, with 17 bases between. The CDR3 totals 14 residues. The germline V gene encodes CDR1 MDHEN and CDR2 SYDVKM. The CDR3 DNA reads TGTGCCAGCAGTTCGGGGGACCGAACAAGGGAGCAGTACTTC. Translating gives CASSSGDRTREQYF. Supplemented by reference TRBV28 and TRBJ2-7, the full variable domain reads DVKVTQSSRYLVKRTGEKVFLECVQDMDHENMFWYRQDPGLGLRLIYFSYDVKMKEKGDIPEGYSVSREKKERFSLILESASTNQTSMYLCASSSGDRTREQYFGPGTRLTVT.

This chain joins TRBV25-1 and TRBJ1-6; the match to TRBD1 covers 9 bases. Germline V gives CDR1 MGHDK, CDR2 SYGVNS. V trimming: 8 bases; J trimming: 5 bases; junction bases outside the gene matches: 4. The CDR3 runs 14 residues. The CDR3 bases are TGTGCCAGCGGAAGGACAGGGGATAATTCACCCCTCCACTTT. Protein: CASGRTGDNSPLHF.

V and J are TRBV6-5 and TRBJ1-3; 8 nucleotides match TRBD1. There are 15 residues in the CDR3. V was pared by 6 bases and J by 2 bases, with 6 bases of the junction left unmatched. Germline CDR1 is MNHEY and CDR2 is SVGAGI. As DNA, the CDR3 is TGTGCCAGCAGCAAAGACAGGGGAACTGGAAACACCATATATTTT. It encodes CASSKDRGTGNTIYF.

The rearrangement uses TRBV6-5 and TRBJ1-1; no definite D call. V lost 2 bases and J 0 bases, leaving 7 bases between the germline ends. This CDR3 spans 14 amino acids. Germline CDR1 and CDR2: MNHEY and SVGAGI. DNA for the CDR3: TGTGCCAGCAGTTACATTGGGGTGAACACTGAAGCTTTCTTT. It translates to CASSYIGVNTEAFF.

In regard to this clone: Additional DNA sequences in this sample encode the identical CDR3. This chain uses TRBV10-3 with TRBJ1-4; TRBD1 is a possible D gene (6 bases). V lost 6 bases to trimming and J lost 7 bases, with 12 bases between them. This CDR3 has 13 residues. Per germline, CDR1 ENHRY and CDR2 SYGVKD. CDR3 nucleotide sequence: TGTGCCATCAGCCGAAGGGGGGGTGAAAAACTGTTTTTT. It translates to CAISRRGGEKLFF.

Regarding this clone: Distinct nucleotide sequences in the sample also encode this CDR3. The chain uses TRBV9 and TRBJ2-5; 8 bases fit TRBD2. From germline, CDR1 is SGDLS and CDR2 YYNGEE. Unmatched junction bases numbered 9, after V lost 0 bases and J lost 2 bases. The CDR3 spans 17 residues. CDR3 protein: CASSVATSGGTQETQYF. The CDR3 bases are TGTGCCAGCAGCGTAGCTACCAGCGGGGGAACTCAAGAGACCCAGTACTTC.

There are a few counts of this clone. This sample also contains other DNA sequences that code for the same CDR3. This chain uses TRBV5-1 with TRBJ1-5; 7 positions match TRBD1. The CDR3 is 15 residues long. The junction had 2 bases not matched to a gene; V was cut back by 0 bases and J by 2 bases. Per germline, CDR1 SGHRS and CDR2 YFSETQ. The DNA for the CDR3 is TGCGCCAGCAGCTTGGAGGGGGCAGGCAATCAGCCCCAGCATTTT. Its translation: CASSLEGAGNQPQHF.

The chain is built from TRBV6-1 and TRBJ1-1; the D is unclear. The V and J ends lost 0 bases and 3 bases respectively, with 11 bases between them. CDR1 and CDR2 from the germline V gene are MNHNS and SASEGT. This CDR3 comprises 15 residues. CDR3 coding DNA: TGTGCCAGCAGTGAAGCGGATTCGAGGCACACTGAAGCTTTCTTT. Its protein is CASSEADSRHTEAFF.

The V call is TRBV12-5, the J call TRBJ2-1; D unresolved. The V end was cut by 3 bases, the J end by 3 bases, with 3 bases between. The CDR3 totals 12 residues. Germline CDR1 is LGHNT and CDR2 is FRNRAP. The CDR3 here is CASGLLYNEQFF. The CDR3 nucleotides are TGTGCTAGTGGTTTACTCTACAATGAGCAGTTCTTC.

This sequence joins TRBV6-5 and TRBJ1-4; 7 bases match TRBD1. CDR3 length equals 15 residues. V dropped 6 bases and J dropped 7; count of bases not matched to a gene: 11. Per germline, CDR1 MNHEY and CDR2 SVGAGI. The DNA of the CDR3 is TGTGCCAGCAGACGCGGGGGGGCAGGGGGTGAAAAACTGTTTTTT. Protein: CASRRGGAGGEKLFF.

The CDR3 DNA follows: TGCGCCAGCCAACTAGCGACTAGCACAGATACGCAGTATTTT. This gives the protein CASQLATSTDTQYF. This chain connects TRBV5-1 to TRBJ2-3; 7 bases align to TRBD2. The junction had 5 bases not matched to a gene; V was cut back by 7 bases and J by 0 bases. Germline CDR1 is SGHRS and CDR2 is YFSETQ. The CDR3 spans 14 residues.

The J gene is TRBJ2-2, the V gene TRBV11-1; D ambiguous. The length of the CDR3 is 13 residues. Trimming took 1 base from V and 6 from J, leaving 6 bases between them. CDR1 SGHAT and CDR2 FQDESV come from the germline V gene (reference sequence). The CDR3 nucleotides are TGTGCCAGCAGCTTAGACAGTCCCGGGGAGCTGTTTTTT. It translates to CASSLDSPGELFF.